This TCR beta chain was sequenced in a study of neoadjuvant anti-PD-1 for oral cavity cancer. Looking at the study overall: Non-progressing patients received a fourth nivolumab dose near day 43, then surgery on days 50-56. Study-wide results and limits: Only a few patients per response group were TCR-analyzed; validation needed.

The repertoire was sequenced with immunoSEQ multiplex PCR; TCRdb's copy has only in-frame clones and lacks some. The profile covers about 10,000 clones, with around 60% appearing a single time and 7.8% taken by the ten largest. With regard to this clone: Its antigen remains unidentified.

CDR1 is KGHSH, CDR2 LQKENI, per germline. The CDR3 covers 16 residues. J lost 1 base, V lost 6 bases, and 8 bases had no gene match. Stated time point: after neoadjuvant nivolumab, at surgical resection. Stage II-IVA oral cavity squamous cell carcinoma was new and untreated by systemic or radiation therapy. Source: tumor tissue, taken after nivolumab (anti-PD-1) treatment. The source of this sequence is a person between 40 and 80 years old with oral cavity squamous cell carcinoma. V gene TRBV18 combines with J gene TRBJ2-3; 9 bases are a match to TRBD2. Written as DNA, the CDR3 is TGTGCCAGCTCCACAAGTAGCGGGAGCCGCACAGATACGCAGTATTTT. Amino acid sequence: CASSTSSGSRTDTQYF.